The sequence of this T cell receptor (beta chain) was determined in a study of T cells after yellow fever vaccination. The CDR3 consists of 13 residues. Germline values: CDR1 SGHKS, CDR2 YYEKEE (reference sequence). V was pared by 1 base and J by 5 bases, with 9 bases between. A single record per CDR3 protein comes from TCRdb applying MiXCR to the 5' RACE reads. The table shows 300,000 to 350,000 distinct CDR3 sequences, with about 10% occurring only once. The sequence was obtained from a man younger than 35 who received the YFV17D yellow fever vaccine. Sequencing was performed on CD4+ T cells sorted from PBMCs, taken 45 days after the yellow fever booster vaccination. The V call is TRBV5-5, the J call TRBJ2-5; D unresolved. The CDR3 reads CASSLSRVETQYF. The CDR3 DNA follows: TGTGCCAGCAGCTTGTCGCGTGTGGAGACCCAGTACTTC.